A selection of T cell receptor beta chains follows, all from one sample in a study of control samples from healthy donors and cancer patients. The method was immunoSEQ multiplex PCR; TCRdb's version includes in-frame clones alone and lacks a portion of them. The table records over 150,000 clones, under 95% of them present only once. The source material was blood. The receptors come from a woman under 30 in good health. Each CDR3 is given with its conserved first and last residue. Fields, in order: clone size, V gene, J gene, D gene, CDR3 protein, CDR3 DNA. The D gene is left open where the match is weak. Clone size is stated in some rows and not others, as once, few, many or a class when expanded.

NA	TRBV4-3	TRBJ2-5	NA	CASSQDRAQRETQYF	TGCGCCAGCAGCCAAGACAGGGCGCAGCGAGAGACCCAGTACTTC
NA	TRBV6-5	TRBJ2-7	NA	CASSLVYQPF	TGTGCCAGCAGCCTTGTGTACCAGCCCTTC
NA	TRBV28	TRBJ1-4	NA	CASGSEKLFF	TGTGCCAGCGGAAGTGAAAAACTGTTTTTT
NA	TRBV18	TRBJ2-7	NA	CASSPLQPPYEQYF	TGTGCCAGCTCACCTCTGCAGCCTCCCTACGAGCAGTACTTC
NA	TRBV24-1	TRBJ2-3	TRBD2	CATSGASGGADTQYF	TGTGCCACCAGTGGGGCTAGCGGGGGGGCAGATACGCAGTATTTT
NA	TRBV5-1	TRBJ1-6	TRBD1	CASSLGTGPGAPLHF	TGCGCCAGCAGCTTAGGGACAGGGCCTGGGGCACCCCTCCACTTT
NA	TRBV7-9	TRBJ2-3	NA	CASSLIRLRTDTQYF	TGTGCCAGCAGCTTAATCCGGCTCCGCACAGATACGCAGTATTTT
NA	TRBV15	TRBJ2-2	NA	CATSISREVNTGELFF	TGTGCCACCAGCATAAGTCGCGAGGTTAACACCGGGGAGCTGTTTTTT
NA	TRBV6-5	TRBJ2-4	NA	CASSLTLAKNIQYF	TGTGCCAGCAGTTTGACCCTAGCCAAAAACATTCAGTACTTC
NA	TRBV15	TRBJ1-2	NA	CATSGGNYGYTF	TGTGCCACCAGCGGCGGTAACTATGGCTACACCTTC
NA	TRBV18	TRBJ2-2	NA	CASSPTLQGNTGELFF	TGTGCCAGCTCACCTACCCTACAGGGGAACACCGGGGAGCTGTTTTTT
NA	TRBV2	TRBJ2-7	NA	CASGGLSYEQYF	TGTGCCAGCGGCGGGCTAAGTTACGAGCAGTACTTC
NA	TRBV20-1	TRBJ1-2	NA	CSAPPAFGYTF	TGCAGTGCTCCCCCGGCCTTTGGCTACACCTTC
NA	TRBV4-2	TRBJ2-7	NA	CASSQDLEDSEQYF	TGTGCCAGCAGCCAAGATCTGGAAGATTCCGAGCAGTACTTC
NA	TRBV5-6	TRBJ2-2	TRBD1	CASRPPGQGRTGELFF	TGTGCCAGCAGGCCCCCGGGACAGGGCCGTACCGGGGAGCTGTTTTTT
once	TRBV20-1	TRBJ1-2	NA	CSVRRSYGYTF	TGCAGTGTAAGGCGCAGCTATGGCTACACCTTC
NA	TRBV7-3	TRBJ1-1	NA	CASSPRGGSTEAFF	TGTGCCAGCAGTCCTCGGGGTGGGAGCACTGAAGCTTTCTTT
NA	TRBV7-9	TRBJ1-2	NA	CASSLHSDSYGYTF	TGTGCCAGCAGCTTACACTCTGACAGCTATGGCTACACCTTC
NA	TRBV20-1	TRBJ2-7	NA	CSASRDTYYEQYF	TGCAGTGCTAGTCGGGACACCTACTACGAGCAGTACTTC
NA	TRBV7-2	TRBJ2-1	NA	CASSRTRGDPYNEQFF	TGTGCCAGCAGCCGCACCAGAGGCGACCCTTACAATGAGCAGTTCTTC
NA	TRBV11-2	TRBJ1-4	NA	CASSRPVGQKLFF	TGTGCCAGCAGCCGGCCCGTAGGTCAAAAACTGTTTTTT
NA	TRBV11-3	TRBJ2-7	TRBD1	CASSIDRGPHYEQYF	TGTGCCAGCAGCATAGACAGGGGACCTCACTACGAGCAGTACTTC
NA	TRBV5-1	TRBJ2-7	NA	CASSYNSDEQYF	TGCGCCAGCAGCTACAATAGCGACGAGCAGTACTTC
NA	TRBV10-3	TRBJ2-7	NA	CAISEIGDTYEQYF	TGTGCCATCAGTGAGATAGGGGATACCTACGAGCAGTACTTC
once	TRBV27	TRBJ2-1	NA	CASSGALASPKFF	TGTGCCAGCAGTGGCGCATTGGCGTCCCCCAAGTTCTTC
NA	TRBV29-1	TRBJ2-4	TRBD1	CSVRQGALRLGKNIQYF	TGCAGCGTCCGACAGGGGGCCCTACGGTTGGGCAAAAACATTCAGTACTTC
NA	TRBV27	TRBJ2-1	NA	CASTYSNEQFF	TGTGCCAGCACATACTCTAATGAGCAGTTCTTC
NA	TRBV2	TRBJ1-1	TRBD1	CASSEGTGRNTEAFF	TGTGCCAGCAGTGAAGGGACAGGGAGGAACACTGAAGCTTTCTTT
NA	TRBV29-1	TRBJ2-7	NA	CSVRGVGAGTYEQYF	TGCAGCGTCCGCGGCGTGGGGGCAGGGACCTACGAGCAGTACTTC
NA	TRBV4-2	TRBJ2-7	TRBD2	CASSPPAGGPYEQYF	TGTGCCAGCAGCCCCCCAGCGGGGGGGCCCTACGAGCAGTACTTC